A single sample is the source of the 7 T cell receptor beta chains below, sequenced in a study of control samples from healthy donors and cancer patients. The assay was immunoSEQ multiplex PCR, and TCRdb's table has in-frame clones only and misses some. Here the sample spans roughly 58,000 clones, approximately 87% being singletons. The sequenced sample was PBMCs. All receptors come from a woman aged 55 to 70 with lung cancer.

This chain uses TRBV2 with TRBJ2-5; D gene ambiguous. Looked up from germline, CDR1 is SNHLY and CDR2 is FYNNEI. Trimming cost V 6 bases and J 3 bases, with 11 bases left between them. The CDR3 contains 13 residues. This chain's CDR3 is CASSGQGKETQYF. The CDR3 region has the DNA TGTGCCAGCAGCGGGCAAGGCAAAGAGACCCAGTACTTC. Full variable domain (remainder filled in from reference TRBV2 and TRBJ2-5): EPEVTQTPSHQVTQMGQEVILRCVPISNHLYFYWYRQILGQKVEFLVSFYNNEISEKSEIFDDQFSVERPDGSNFTLKIRSTKLEDSAMYFCASSGQGKETQYFGPGTRLLVL.

V gene TRBV2 combines with J gene TRBJ1-1; D is unresolved. V gave up 6 bases and J gave up 11 bases, with 16 bases separating them. Per germline, CDR1 SNHLY and CDR2 FYNNEI. The CDR3 extends over 12 amino acids. CDR3 loop: CASSATAGGAFF. For the CDR3, the DNA is TGTGCCAGCAGCGCTACAGCCGGCGGGGCTTTCTTT.

The V and J genes are TRBV6-5 and TRBJ1-2; D might be TRBD1 (5 bases). The CDR3 runs 13 residues. Germline CDR1 reads MNHEY; CDR2 reads SVGAGI. V was shortened by 6 bases and J by 6 bases, with 14 bases between the two germline ends. This CDR3 is CASRMTGENGYTF. CDR3 bases: TGTGCCAGCAGGATGACGGGGGAGAATGGCTACACCTTC.

The J gene is TRBJ1-4, the V gene TRBV5-1; 10 bases map to TRBD1. Germline CDR1 reads SGHRS; CDR2 reads YFSETQ. This CDR3 region has 15 residues. Germline trimming cut 4 bases from V and 7 bases from J; bases unmatched to any gene: 7. The CDR3 protein is CASSPTGQGSEKLFF. The CDR3 DNA follows: TGCGCCAGCAGCCCGACGGGACAGGGGTCTGAAAAACTGTTTTTT.

The chain carries TRBV5-1 and TRBJ1-1; 9 nucleotides line up with TRBD1. The germline V gene encodes CDR1 SGHRS and CDR2 YFSETQ. There are 14 residues in the CDR3. J gave up 6 bases and V 4 bases, and 7 bases lay outside the gene matches. For the CDR3, the DNA is TGCGCCAGCAGCCCGTACACAGGGGGCCCTGAAGCTTTCTTT. Protein sequence: CASSPYTGGPEAFF.

The rearrangement uses TRBV5-1 and TRBJ2-3; tentatively, D is TRBD2 (6 bases). CDR3 size: 15 residues. Trimming removed 4 bases at V and 2 bases at J, with 14 bases between. Germline V gene sequence: CDR1 SGHRS, CDR2 YFSETQ. The CDR3 bases are TGCGCCAGCAGCCTCGGCGGAGGGTCCACAGATACGCAGTATTTT. Translated, it gives CASSLGGGSTDTQYF.

This chain joins TRBV10-2 and TRBJ2-1, with 8 bases matching TRBD1. The CDR3 covers 17 residues. Trimming at V came to 4 bases and at J to 7 bases, leaving 15 bases not matched to a gene. The V gene's germline CDR1 is WSHSY and CDR2 SAAADI. The CDR3 here is CASSVPLTGGSTNEQFF. CDR3 sequence (DNA): TGCGCCAGCAGTGTGCCTCTTACAGGGGGGTCTACAAATGAGCAGTTCTTC.